What follows are 19 T cell receptor beta chains derived from one specimen sequenced in a study of shared clonotypes between healthy human individuals. Libraries were prepared by immunoSEQ multiplex PCR; TCRdb keeps only in-frame clonotypes and omits some of them. Of around 2.1 million clones in the sample, 85% to 95% were seen once. Naive CD8 populations comprised CD45RO-negative cells positively selected for CCR7, excluding terminally differentiated effector memory CD45RA+ cells. Sequencing used naive CD8+ T cells from PBMCs. The receptors here all came from a man between 18 and 35 years old in good health. Some clones in this sample may be carry-over from other donors' samples.

The chain recombines TRBV6-1 with TRBJ2-7, with D unresolved. There are 15 residues in the CDR3. Trimming removed 1 base from V and 1 base from J, with 11 bases in between. The germline V gene encodes CDR1 MNHNS and CDR2 SASEGT. Here the CDR3 reads CASSEGTDASYEQYF. CDR3 DNA: TGTGCCAGCAGTGAAGGGACGGACGCATCCTACGAGCAGTACTTC.

The chain carries TRBV11-2 and TRBJ2-7, with D perhaps TRBD1 or TRBD2 (6 bases each). Germline assignment: CDR1 SGHAT and CDR2 FQNNGV. The CDR3 totals 16 residues. V shed 3 bases and J shed 0 bases, with 15 bases lying between them. CDR3 in DNA: TGTGCCAGCAGCTTTGGGGGGCCAGGGAGCTCCTACGAGCAGTACTTC. Its translation: CASSFGGPGSSYEQYF.

The chain joins TRBV7-6 to TRBJ2-2, with TRBD1 matching 8 bases. Looked up from germline, CDR1 is SGHVS and CDR2 is FNYEAQ. Germline trimming cut 3 bases from V and 6 bases from J; bases unmatched to any gene: 6. CDR3 length: 15 residues. The CDR3 nucleotides read TGTGCCAGCAGCTTCACAGGGGGATCGTCCGGGGAGCTGTTTTTT. It specifies CASSFTGGSSGELFF.

The rearrangement links TRBV7-9 to TRBJ1-1, with a tentative D call TRBD1 (5 bases). V lost 4 bases and J 6 bases, leaving 15 bases between the germline ends. Germline V lookup: CDR1 SEHNR, CDR2 FQNEAQ (reference sequence). CDR3 length: 14 amino acids. This CDR3 reads CASSSLAGPPEAFF. CDR3 in DNA: TGTGCCAGCAGCTCCCTCGCGGGGCCCCCTGAAGCTTTCTTT. The full variable domain, rest sourced from reference TRBV7-9 and TRBJ1-1, is DTGVSQNPRHKITKRGQNVTFRCDPISEHNRLYWYRQTLGQGPEFLTYFQNEAQLEKSRLLSDRFSAERPKGSFSTLEIQRTEQGDSAMYLCASSSLAGPPEAFFGQGTRLTVV.

In regard to this clone: In the same sample, other DNA sequences code for this CDR3. The rearrangement links TRBV4-1 to TRBJ1-2; unclear D gene. Trimming took off 4 bases at V and 1 base at J, with 7 bases between the two ends. This CDR3 is 13 amino acids long. Germline assignment: CDR1 MGHRA and CDR2 YSYEKL. In DNA form, the CDR3 reads TGCGCCAGCAGCCCCCGCGGTAACTATGGCTACACCTTC. This encodes CASSPRGNYGYTF.

The J gene is TRBJ2-3, the V gene TRBV6-9; the D gene is possibly TRBD2 (6 bases). With 6 bases removed from V and 8 bases from J, the gap between germline ends came to 18 bases. The CDR3 length is 14 residues. CDR1 and CDR2 from the germline V gene are MNHGY and SVAAGI. The CDR3 DNA reads as TGTGCCAGCAGAACGGCTAGCGCGGAATTTACGCAGTATTTT. Residues: CASRTASAEFTQYF.

The chain combines TRBV18 with TRBJ2-1; TRBD1 matches 9 bases. Looked up from germline, CDR1 is KGHSH and CDR2 is LQKENI. With V trimmed by 3 bases and J by 4 bases, 4 bases remained unmatched. The CDR3 spans 15 residues. In DNA form, the CDR3 reads TGTGCCAGCTCACCTTGGACAGGGGTTTACAATGAGCAGTTCTTC. Translating it yields CASSPWTGVYNEQFF.

This chain uses TRBV6-1 with TRBJ2-2; a possible D gene is TRBD2 (6 bases). This CDR3 is 14 amino acids long. Germline CDR1 is MNHNS and CDR2 is SASEGT. Trimming shortened V by 1 base and J by 6 bases, and 9 bases separated the two germline ends. The CDR3: CASSEVTGAGELFF. The CDR3 nucleotides are TGTGCCAGCAGTGAAGTTACGGGGGCCGGGGAGCTGTTTTTT.

The chain combines TRBV28 with TRBJ2-7; D perhaps matches TRBD1 (5 bases). CDR3 size: 14 residues. V was shortened by 6 bases and J by 1 base, with 13 bases between the two germline ends. Germline V gene lookup returns CDR1 MDHEN and CDR2 SYDVKM. The CDR3 DNA reads TGTGCCAGCAGGCGGACACAACGGTCCTACGAGCAGTACTTC. Its translation: CASRRTQRSYEQYF.

The gene calls are TRBV6-1 and TRBJ1-2; D unclear. The CDR3 has 15 residues. The germline V gene encodes CDR1 MNHNS and CDR2 SASEGT. V was trimmed by 2 bases and J by 6 bases, leaving 16 bases between them. The chain's CDR3 is CASSEIFAGKHGYTF. The CDR3 bases are TGTGCCAGCAGTGAAATCTTTGCGGGCAAACATGGCTACACCTTC.

This clone has a single count. The chain carries TRBV9 and TRBJ2-2, with 8 nucleotides matching TRBD2. V lost 2 bases, J lost 1 base, and 4 bases stayed unmatched. The CDR3 is 16 residues long. CDR1 and CDR2 from the germline V gene are SGDLS and YYNGEE. In DNA, the CDR3 is TGTGCCAGCAGCGTTCCCACTAGCGGGAACACCGGGGAGCTGTTTTTT. This codes for CASSVPTSGNTGELFF.

The genes are TRBV9 and TRBJ2-2; 10 nucleotides agree with TRBD2. The CDR3 runs to 16 residues. CDR1 and CDR2 (germline): SGDLS, YYNGEE. The J segment lost 4 bases and the V segment lost 4 bases, leaving 7 bases of the junction unmatched. The CDR3 here is CASSLQREGVTGELFF. CDR3 bases: TGTGCCAGCAGCCTACAGCGGGAGGGGGTCACCGGGGAGCTGTTTTTT.

With regard to this clone: This same CDR3 is encoded by further DNA sequences in the sample. The chain links TRBV7-9 to TRBJ1-4, with unresolved D. The CDR3 is 12 residues long. Germline assignment: CDR1 SEHNR and CDR2 FQNEAQ (reference sequence). V was trimmed by 0 bases and J by 7 bases, leaving 3 bases between them. The DNA for the CDR3 is TGTGCCAGCAGCTTAGCAGTTGAAAAACTGTTTTTT. Translating gives CASSLAVEKLFF.

The table lists this clone with a count of one. V is TRBV7-9 and J is TRBJ2-7, with a possible D match to TRBD1 (5 bases). The ends were cut back, 3 bases at V and 3 bases at J, with 12 bases in the middle. Germline CDR1 reads SEHNR; CDR2 reads FQNEAQ (reference sequence). CDR3 size: 14 residues. The CDR3 sequence: CASSLVDRLYEQYF. CDR3 bases: TGTGCCAGCAGCTTGGTAGACAGACTCTACGAGCAGTACTTC.

The J gene is TRBJ2-5, the V gene TRBV7-9, with D maybe TRBD2 (5 bases). Trimming took off 6 bases at V and 2 bases at J, with 13 bases between the two ends. The V gene's germline CDR1 is SEHNR and CDR2 FQNEAQ (reference sequence). The CDR3 extends over 14 amino acids. The CDR3 DNA reads as TGTGCCAGCAGGCTAGCCCAACCACAAGAGACCCAGTACTTC. Translation: CASRLAQPQETQYF.

This clone was seen a single time. The chain is built from TRBV5-6 and TRBJ2-4; 12 nucleotides line up with TRBD2. Germline CDR1 is SGHDT and CDR2 is YYEEEE. This CDR3 contains 16 residues. Trimming at V came to 1 base and at J to 8 bases, leaving 7 bases not matched to a gene. CDR3 amino acids: CASSLMTSGSIDIQYF. Written as DNA, the CDR3 is TGTGCCAGCAGCTTGATGACTAGCGGGAGTATTGACATTCAGTACTTC.

The chain employs TRBV21-1 and TRBJ1-4; the table assigns TRBD1, which was not confirmed against the DNA. TRBV21-1 is a recognized pseudogene. The CDR3 runs to 20 residues. In DNA form, the CDR3 reads TGTGCCAGCAGCAAAGCCGGGACAGGGGAGGAATCCCTCACTAATGAAAAACTGTTTTTT. Its protein is CASSKAGTGEESLTNEKLFF.

This sequence joins TRBV11-2 and TRBJ2-1; D is undetermined. V was cut by 1 base and J by 7 bases, with 8 bases left in between. The germline V gene has CDR1 SGHAT and CDR2 FQNNGV. The CDR3 is 13 amino acids. The CDR3, as DNA: TGTGCCAGCAGCTTAGTCCGCCCTAATGAGCAGTTCTTC. Protein sequence: CASSLVRPNEQFF.

This clone was picked up a small number of times. The chain is built from TRBV11-2 and TRBJ1-2; D gene unclear. CDR1 SGHAT and CDR2 FQNNGV come from the germline V gene. The CDR3 sequence is 8 residues long. Trimming took 11 bases from V and 13 from J, leaving 11 bases between them. This CDR3 reads CAGVMGTF. The CDR3 bases are TGTGCCGGCGTTATGGGCACCTTC.